The 20 T cell receptor beta chains listed next were all sequenced from one sample in a study of cytomegalovirus exposure and HLA in healthy donors. Vbeta (60) and Jbeta (13) primers were used in the PCR. The assay was immunoSEQ multiplex PCR, and TCRdb's table has in-frame clones only and misses some. Of under 110,000 clones listed, roughly 80% are singletons. The sample comprised PBMCs. The receptor source for this set is a man aged 35 to 55 in good health and CMV-seronegative.

The table lists this clone with a count of one. The CDR3 loop reads CASSWTDYNEQFF. CDR3 DNA: TGTGCCAGCAGCTGGACAGACTACAATGAGCAGTTCTTC. The chain couples TRBV5-5 to TRBJ2-1, with a possible D match to TRBD1 (6 bases). Germline lookup yields CDR1 SGHKS and CDR2 YYEKEE (reference sequence). The CDR3 is 13 residues long. Trimming left V 3 bases short and J 3 bases short, with 7 bases between.

This clone was counted once. The J gene is TRBJ2-5, the V gene TRBV11-2; perhaps TRBD2 as D (5 bases). From germline, CDR1 is SGHAT and CDR2 FQNNGV. There are 14 residues in the CDR3. Between the trimmed V and J ends, which lost 5 bases and 7 bases, there was a span of 17 bases. The CDR3 sequence: CASSPVGDYRTQYF. The CDR3 DNA follows: TGTGCCAGCAGCCCCGTCGGCGACTACCGGACCCAGTACTTC.

This chain joins TRBV18 and TRBJ1-5, with a weak D call TRBD1 (6 bases). Germline V gene lookup returns CDR1 KGHSH and CDR2 LQKENI. Trimming pared 3 bases from V and 3 bases from J, leaving 9 bases between. The CDR3 extends over 14 amino acids. This CDR3 is CASSPGQPNQPQHF. The CDR3 nucleotides read TGTGCCAGCTCACCCGGACAGCCCAATCAGCCCCAGCATTTT.

The genes are TRBV19 and TRBJ1-4; the D is unclear. This CDR3 spans 15 amino acids. Trimming removed 3 bases from V and 0 bases from J, with 8 bases in between. The germline V gene encodes CDR1 LNHDA and CDR2 SQIVND (reference sequence). The CDR3 loop is CASSMGDATNEKLFF. The DNA of the CDR3 is TGTGCCAGTAGTATGGGAGATGCAACTAATGAAAAACTGTTTTTT.

This clone appeared a few times. The chain carries TRBV18 and TRBJ1-2; perhaps TRBD1 as D (5 bases). V was clipped by 3 bases and J by 3 bases, with 8 bases between them. This CDR3 contains 13 residues. Germline assignment: CDR1 KGHSH and CDR2 LQKENI. This CDR3 is CASSPGGDYGYTF. The DNA of the CDR3 is TGTGCCAGCTCACCCGGGGGGGACTATGGCTACACCTTC.

The chain has TRBV7-9 and TRBJ1-2; 8 bases map to TRBD1. Trimming cost V 6 bases and J 6 bases; bases outside gene matches: 6. This CDR3 region has 13 residues. CDR1 is SEHNR and CDR2 is FQNEAQ in the germline V gene (reference sequence). The CDR3 DNA is TGTGCCAGCAGACCAACAGGGGGTCATGGCTACACCTTC. It codes for CASRPTGGHGYTF.

The chain uses TRBV5-5 and TRBJ2-2, with 8 bases lining up with TRBD1. The CDR3 length is 18 residues. Losses at the gene ends were 3 bases for V and 4 bases for J; bases not matched to a gene: 14. Germline values: CDR1 SGHKS, CDR2 YYEKEE (reference sequence). The CDR3 spells CASSSTGQGPRFTGELFF. As DNA, the CDR3 is TGTGCCAGCAGCTCCACCGGACAGGGTCCTAGATTCACCGGGGAGCTGTTTTTT.

The J gene is TRBJ1-1, the V gene TRBV6-5; D remains unclear. Germline V gene data show CDR1 as MNHEY and CDR2 as SVGAGI. The V end was cut by 5 bases, the J end by 0 bases, with 10 bases between. The CDR3 sequence is 14 residues long. The CDR3 nucleotides read TGTGCCAGCAGTGAGTTTTCGATGAACACTGAAGCTTTCTTT. This translates into CASSEFSMNTEAFF.

This chain links TRBV2 with TRBJ2-1; TRBD2 agrees at 12 bases. The CDR3 consists of 16 residues. Germline V gene data show CDR1 as SNHLY and CDR2 as FYNNEI. Trimming cost V 4 bases and J 4 bases; bases outside gene matches: 5. CDR3 region: CASSATSGGGYNEQFF. Written as DNA, the CDR3 is TGTGCCAGCAGTGCGACTAGCGGGGGCGGGTACAATGAGCAGTTCTTC.

This clone occurred once. The gene calls are TRBV7-8 and TRBJ2-7; D not certain. CDR1 and CDR2 from the germline V gene are SGHVS and FQNEAQ. The CDR3 totals 13 residues. V dropped 2 bases and J dropped 4 bases, with 9 bases sitting between them. CDR3 sequence: CASSLSVRYEQYV. The CDR3, as DNA: TGTGCCAGCAGCTTAAGCGTCAGATACGAGCAGTACGTC.

The chain combines TRBV11-1 with TRBJ1-4; 8 nucleotides align to TRBD1. With 3 bases clipped from V and 4 bases from J, the junction kept 1 base outside the gene matches. The CDR3 extends over 14 amino acids. CDR1 is SGHAT, CDR2 FQDESV, per germline (reference sequence). CDR3 coding DNA: TGTGCCAGCAGCTTCGGACAGGGTAATGAAAAACTGTTTTTT. The encoded protein is CASSFGQGNEKLFF.

This rearrangement joins TRBV7-2 to TRBJ1-1; TRBD1 agrees at 8 bases. CDR3 length equals 15 residues. Trimming at V came to 6 bases and at J to 5 bases, leaving 11 bases not matched to a gene. Germline V gene lookup returns CDR1 SGHTA and CDR2 FQGNSA. The CDR3 here is CASRIGQGMWTEAFF. CDR3 DNA sequence: TGTGCCAGCAGAATAGGACAGGGCATGTGGACTGAAGCTTTCTTT.

In DNA form, the CDR3 reads TGTGCCAGCAGCTTAGTTTGGCTAGCGGGGGGTCAGGGGGATACGCAGTATTTT. It yields the protein CASSLVWLAGGQGDTQYF. This sequence joins TRBV7-2 and TRBJ2-3; TRBD2 matches at 11 bases. The V gene end was trimmed by 1 base and the J gene end by 6 bases; junction bases not matched to a gene: 12. The germline gives CDR1 SGHTA, CDR2 FQGNSA. This CDR3 spans 18 amino acids.

The chain uses TRBV28 and TRBJ1-1; a weak D match, TRBD1 (5 bases). The CDR3 runs to 13 residues. V lost 5 bases and J lost 4, with 11 bases in between. Per the germline V gene, CDR1 is MDHEN and CDR2 is SYDVKM. The CDR3 sequence: CASSPTQGTEAFF. The CDR3 bases are TGTGCCAGCAGTCCCACTCAGGGCACTGAAGCTTTCTTT. Filled out from reference TRBV28 and TRBJ1-1, the complete variable domain reads DVKVTQSSRYLVKRTGEKVFLECVQDMDHENMFWYRQDPGLGLRLIYFSYDVKMKEKGDIPEGYSVSREKKERFSLILESASTNQTSMYLCASSPTQGTEAFFGQGTRLTVV.

The gene calls are TRBV30 and TRBJ2-7; 7 bases map to TRBD2. The junction had 8 bases not matched to a gene; V was cut back by 5 bases and J by 4 bases. Looked up from germline, CDR1 is GTSNPN and CDR2 is SVGIG (reference sequence). The CDR3 sequence is 13 residues long. CDR3 in DNA: TGTGCCTGGTCGAGCGGGGCAAGGTACGAGCAGTACTTC. As protein: CAWSSGARYEQYF.

As DNA, the CDR3 is TGTGCCAGCAGCCCGGGACAGGGTCGCTACACCTTC. Translated, it gives CASSPGQGRYTF. The rearrangement joins TRBV6-5 to TRBJ1-2, with 9 nucleotides matching TRBD1. V shed 6 bases, J shed 9 bases, and the junction held 5 bases outside the gene matches. This CDR3 is built from 12 residues. The germline V gene encodes CDR1 MNHEY and CDR2 SVGAGI.

Concerning this clone itself: Other nucleotide sequences in the sample specify the same CDR3. DNA for the CDR3: TGTGCCAGCAGCTCCCCGGGGGGACCCTTGAACACTGAAGCTTTCTTT. Translating gives CASSSPGGPLNTEAFF. The V and J genes are TRBV7-9 and TRBJ1-1; a weak D match, TRBD1 (5 bases). Trimming left V 4 bases short and J 0 bases short, with 15 bases between. CDR1 and CDR2 (germline): SEHNR, FQNEAQ (reference sequence). CDR3 length: 16 residues.

This chain connects TRBV5-4 to TRBJ2-3; 12 nucleotides align to TRBD2. CDR3 length: 16 residues. J gave up 5 bases and V 7 bases, and 11 bases lay outside the gene matches. Germline CDR1 reads SGHNT; CDR2 reads YYREEE (reference sequence). The CDR3 loop reads CASLPSGGARVDTQYF. CDR3 DNA sequence: TGTGCCAGCTTGCCTAGCGGGGGGGCTCGGGTAGATACGCAGTATTTT. The whole variable domain, remainder taken from reference TRBV5-4 and TRBJ2-3, is ETGVTQSPTHLIKTRGQQVTLRCSSQSGHNTVSWYQQALGQGPQFIFQYYREEENGRGNFPPRFSGLQFPNYSSELNVNALELDDSALYLCASLPSGGARVDTQYFGPGTRLTVL.

V usage is TRBV28 and J usage is TRBJ2-3; 10 bases map to TRBD2. Trimming cost V 7 bases and J 0 bases; bases outside gene matches: 16. The CDR3 has 19 residues. Looked up from germline, CDR1 is MDHEN and CDR2 is SYDVKM. CDR3 bases: TGTGCCAGCAATACACCCGGAGTAGCGGGGGGCGTTAGCACAGATACGCAGTATTTT. It translates to CASNTPGVAGGVSTDTQYF.

This clone was seen more than once but under ten times. The chain employs TRBV27 and TRBJ1-2; 9 nucleotides match TRBD1. Per the germline V gene, CDR1 is MNHEY and CDR2 is SMNVEV (reference sequence). This CDR3 comprises 16 residues. Losses at the gene ends were 3 bases for V and 6 bases for J; bases not matched to a gene: 11. The CDR3 here is CASSFQTGGSVNGYTF. CDR3 nucleotide sequence: TGTGCCAGCAGTTTCCAAACAGGGGGCAGTGTAAATGGCTACACCTTC.